The 10 T cell receptor beta chains below were found in one sample sequenced in a study of cytomegalovirus exposure and HLA in healthy donors (dated by TCRdb to about 2017). The library was obtained by the immunoSEQ multiplex PCR assay. For the multiplex PCR, a mixture combining 60 forward primers for TCR Vbeta segments and 13 reverse primers for TCR Jbeta segments was used. The source is immuneACCESS, and TCRdb retained only in-frame sequences with V and J called. Part of the clones is not carried over; for the studies checked, unresolved V genes explain less than half of this, and the remainder is unexplained. Here the sample has 140,000 or so clones; 72% occur a single time. The top ten constitute less than 2.5% of the sample. Sequencing was carried out using PBMCs. Receptors originate from a man aged 35-49 years in good health and CMV-seronegative.

The rearrangement uses TRBV5-8 and TRBJ2-3, with 12 bases aligning to TRBD1. The length of the CDR3 is 15 residues. Unmatched junction bases numbered 4, after V lost 4 bases and J lost 4 bases. CDR1 and CDR2 from the germline V gene are SGHTS and YDEGEE. The DNA for the CDR3 is TGTGCCAGCAGCCCGGGACAGGGGGCGGCAGATACGCAGTATTTT. It specifies CASSPGQGAADTQYF.

The J gene is TRBJ1-1, the V gene TRBV19, with D possibly matching TRBD1 (6 bases). The germline V and J ends were trimmed by 1 base and 5 bases, with 11 bases remaining between them. Germline CDR1 and CDR2: LNHDA and SQIVND (reference sequence). This CDR3 region has 14 residues. CDR3 coding DNA: TGTGCCAGTAGTATAGGCAGGGGCTGGACTGAAGCTTTCTTT. It is translated as CASSIGRGWTEAFF. Drawing the rest from reference TRBV19 and TRBJ1-1, the complete variable domain is DGGITQSPKYLFRKEGQNVTLSCEQNLNHDAMYWYRQDPGQGLRLIYYSQIVNDFQKGDIAEGYSVSREKKESFPLTVTSAQKNPTAFYLCASSIGRGWTEAFFGQGTRLTVV.

This clone has just a few counts. This chain links TRBV29-1 with TRBJ1-2, with 10 bases identical to TRBD1. Germline V CDR1 and CDR2: SQVTM, ANQGSEA. The junction had 1 base not matched to a gene; V was cut back by 5 bases and J by 4 bases. This CDR3 comprises 12 residues. The CDR3 region has the DNA TGCAGCGTTAGACAGGGGGCCTATGGCTACACCTTC. This encodes CSVRQGAYGYTF. The whole variable domain, remainder taken from reference TRBV29-1 and TRBJ1-2, is SAVISQKPSRDICQRGTSLTIQCQVDSQVTMMFWYRQQPGQSLTLIATANQGSEATYESGFVIDKFPISRPNLTFSTLTVSNMSPEDSSIYLCSVRQGAYGYTFGSGTRLTVV.

V usage is TRBV21-1 and J usage is TRBJ2-3; the table's D gene call, TRBD2, was not cross checked with the DNA. TRBV21-1 is given as a pseudogene. The CDR3 contains 14 residues. CDR3 in DNA: TGTGCCAGGGGACTAGCGGGGTTCACAGATACGCAGTATTTT. Its protein product is CARGLAGFTDTQYF.

The V gene is TRBV18, the J gene TRBJ1-1, with 9 positions matching TRBD1. The germline V gene has CDR1 KGHSH and CDR2 LQKENI. Trimming removed 4 bases from V and 11 bases from J; junction bases left unmatched: 8. There are 13 residues in the CDR3. The CDR3 loop is CASSRDGQGRAFF. For the CDR3, the DNA is TGTGCCAGCTCACGCGACGGACAGGGGCGCGCTTTCTTT.

The chain employs TRBV5-1 and TRBJ2-7; 7 nucleotides line up with TRBD2. The junction had 5 bases not matched to a gene; V was cut back by 3 bases and J by 5 bases. Germline CDR1 reads SGHRS; CDR2 reads YFSETQ. The CDR3 extends over 13 amino acids. This CDR3 is CASSSWTRHEQYF. CDR3 bases: TGCGCCAGCAGCTCGTGGACTAGACACGAGCAGTACTTC.

The chain has TRBV5-1 and TRBJ2-5, with 7 positions matching TRBD2. The V segment lost 4 bases and the J segment 3 bases; nucleotides outside the gene matches: 6. Germline CDR1 reads SGHRS; CDR2 reads YFSETQ. This CDR3 region has 14 residues. CDR3 bases: TGCGCCAGCAGCCCCGTAGCGGGTGAAGAGACCCAGTACTTC. This encodes CASSPVAGEETQYF.

This chain links TRBV19 with TRBJ2-7; 9 bases map to TRBD1. CDR1 is LNHDA, CDR2 SQIVND, per germline (reference sequence). V lost 3 bases to trimming and J lost 4 bases; unmatched junction nucleotides: 4. The CDR3 runs to 14 residues. CDR3 DNA: TGTGCCAGTAGTATCGGGGACAGGGCGTACGAGCAGTACTTC. Protein sequence: CASSIGDRAYEQYF. Full variable domain (remainder filled in from reference TRBV19 and TRBJ2-7): DGGITQSPKYLFRKEGQNVTLSCEQNLNHDAMYWYRQDPGQGLRLIYYSQIVNDFQKGDIAEGYSVSREKKESFPLTVTSAQKNPTAFYLCASSIGDRAYEQYFGPGTRLTVT.

This chain connects TRBV19 to TRBJ2-1; D perhaps matches TRBD2 (6 bases). CDR1 and CDR2 from the germline V gene are LNHDA and SQIVND (reference sequence). V gave up 9 bases and J gave up 4 bases, with 16 bases separating them. The CDR3 has 14 residues. CDR3 nucleotide sequence: TGTGCCAGCCGAATGGCGGGACCTTACAATGAGCAGTTCTTC. Its protein is CASRMAGPYNEQFF.

The V gene is TRBV5-1, the J gene TRBJ1-5; 7 bases fit TRBD1. Germline assignment: CDR1 SGHRS and CDR2 YFSETQ. There are 15 residues in the CDR3. The junction had 9 bases not matched to a gene; V was cut back by 5 bases and J by 4 bases. The CDR3 DNA reads TGCGCCAGCAGTAAGGAGGGGGCGCGGAATCAGCCCCAGCATTTT. It specifies CASSKEGARNQPQHF.